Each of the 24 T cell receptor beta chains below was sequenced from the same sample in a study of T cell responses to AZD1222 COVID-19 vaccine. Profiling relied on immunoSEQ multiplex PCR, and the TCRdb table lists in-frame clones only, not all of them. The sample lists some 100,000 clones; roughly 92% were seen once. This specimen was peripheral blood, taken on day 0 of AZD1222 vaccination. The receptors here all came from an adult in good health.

CDR3 sequence reads: CASSLLAGGEQFF. In DNA, the CDR3 is TGTGCCAGCAGTTTGCTAGCGGGGGGGGAGCAGTTCTTC. The chain recombines TRBV12-3 or TRBV12-4 with TRBJ2-1; TRBD2 matches at 12 bases. After removal of 3 bases from V and 10 bases from J, the junction contained 1 base not matched to a gene. The CDR3 is 13 residues long.

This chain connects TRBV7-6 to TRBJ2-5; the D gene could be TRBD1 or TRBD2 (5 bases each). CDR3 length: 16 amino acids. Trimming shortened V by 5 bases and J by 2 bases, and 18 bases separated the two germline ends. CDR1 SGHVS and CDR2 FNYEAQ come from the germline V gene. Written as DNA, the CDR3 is TGTGCCAGCAGCCTAAGGGTAGGGACCCCTCAAGAGACCCAGTACTTC. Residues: CASSLRVGTPQETQYF.

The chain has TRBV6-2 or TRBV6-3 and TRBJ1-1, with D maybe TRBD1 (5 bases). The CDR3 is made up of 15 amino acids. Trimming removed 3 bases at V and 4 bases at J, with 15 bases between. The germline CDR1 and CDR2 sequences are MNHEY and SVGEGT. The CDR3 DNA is TGTGCCAGCAGTTATCAGGAAATGGGGGGCACTGAAGCTTTCTTT. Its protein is CASSYQEMGGTEAFF.

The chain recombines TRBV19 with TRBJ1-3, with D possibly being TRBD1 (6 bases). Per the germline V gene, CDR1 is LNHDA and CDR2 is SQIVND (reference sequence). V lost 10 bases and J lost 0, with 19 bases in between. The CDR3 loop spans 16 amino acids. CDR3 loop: CATSRDTHLSGNTIYF. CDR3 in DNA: TGTGCCACCTCCCGGGACACCCACCTCTCTGGAAACACCATATATTTT.

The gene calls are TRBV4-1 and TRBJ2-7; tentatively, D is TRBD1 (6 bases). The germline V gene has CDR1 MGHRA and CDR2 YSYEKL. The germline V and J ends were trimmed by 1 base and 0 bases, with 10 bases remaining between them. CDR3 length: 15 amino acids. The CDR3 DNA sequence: TGCGCCAGCAGCCAAGTGGGGGCTTACTCCTACGAGCAGTACTTC. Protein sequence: CASSQVGAYSYEQYF.

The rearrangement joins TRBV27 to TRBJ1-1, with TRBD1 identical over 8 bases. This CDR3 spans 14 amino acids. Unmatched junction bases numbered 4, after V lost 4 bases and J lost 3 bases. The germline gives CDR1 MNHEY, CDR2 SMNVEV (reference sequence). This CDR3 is CASSSQGAYTEAFF. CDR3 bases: TGTGCCAGCAGTTCCCAGGGGGCATACACTGAAGCTTTCTTT.

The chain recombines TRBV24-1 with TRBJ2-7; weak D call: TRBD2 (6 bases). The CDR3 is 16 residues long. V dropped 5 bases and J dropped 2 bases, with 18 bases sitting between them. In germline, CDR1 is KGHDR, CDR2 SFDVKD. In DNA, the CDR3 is TGTGCCACCAGTGCGCCGGGACGAGGAGGGACCTACGAGCAGTACTTC. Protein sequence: CATSAPGRGGTYEQYF.

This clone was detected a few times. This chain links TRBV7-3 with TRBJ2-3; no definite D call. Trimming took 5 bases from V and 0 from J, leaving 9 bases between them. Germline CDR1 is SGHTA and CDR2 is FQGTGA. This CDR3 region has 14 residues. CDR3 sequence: CASSLRQSTDTQYF. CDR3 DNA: TGTGCCAGCAGCCTTCGACAAAGCACAGATACGCAGTATTTT.

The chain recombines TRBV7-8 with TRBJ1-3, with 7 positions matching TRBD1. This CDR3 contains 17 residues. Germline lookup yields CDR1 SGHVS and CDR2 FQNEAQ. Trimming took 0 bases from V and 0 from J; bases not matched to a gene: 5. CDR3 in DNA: TGTGCCAGCAGCTTAGCCCTGGCAGGGGGCTCTGGAAACACCATATATTTT. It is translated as CASSLALAGGSGNTIYF.

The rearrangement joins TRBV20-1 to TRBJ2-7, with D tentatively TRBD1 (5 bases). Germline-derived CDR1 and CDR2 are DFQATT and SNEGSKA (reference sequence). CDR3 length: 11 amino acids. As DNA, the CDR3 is TGCAGCCCGCTGGGGCGCTACGAGCAGTACTTC. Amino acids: CSPLGRYEQYF.

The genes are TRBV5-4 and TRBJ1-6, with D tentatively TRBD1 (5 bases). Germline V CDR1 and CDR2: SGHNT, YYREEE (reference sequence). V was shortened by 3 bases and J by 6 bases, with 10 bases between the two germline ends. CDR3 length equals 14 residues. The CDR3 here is CASSWGISNSPLHF. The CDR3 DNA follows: TGTGCCAGCAGCTGGGGGATCAGTAATTCACCCCTCCACTTT.

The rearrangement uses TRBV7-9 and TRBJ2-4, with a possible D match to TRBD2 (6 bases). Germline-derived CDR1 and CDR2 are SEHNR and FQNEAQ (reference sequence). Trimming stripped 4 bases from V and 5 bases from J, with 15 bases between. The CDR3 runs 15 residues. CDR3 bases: TGTGCCAGCAGCTCCCCCACGGGGGTGGAAAACATTCAGTACTTC. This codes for CASSSPTGVENIQYF.

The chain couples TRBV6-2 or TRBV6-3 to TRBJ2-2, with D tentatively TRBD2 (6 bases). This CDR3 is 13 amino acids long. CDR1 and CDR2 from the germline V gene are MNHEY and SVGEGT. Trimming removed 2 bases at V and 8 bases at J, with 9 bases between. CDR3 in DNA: TGTGCCAGCAGTTACGGCGGGATTGGGGAGCTGTTTTTT. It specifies CASSYGGIGELFF.

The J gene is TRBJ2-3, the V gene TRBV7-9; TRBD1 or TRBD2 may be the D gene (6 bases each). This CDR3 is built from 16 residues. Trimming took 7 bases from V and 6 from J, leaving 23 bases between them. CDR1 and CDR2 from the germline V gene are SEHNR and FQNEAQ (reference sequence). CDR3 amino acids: CASTPGGSQRVDTQYF. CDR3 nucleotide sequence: TGTGCCAGCACCCCCGGGGGCAGTCAAAGGGTGGATACGCAGTATTTT.

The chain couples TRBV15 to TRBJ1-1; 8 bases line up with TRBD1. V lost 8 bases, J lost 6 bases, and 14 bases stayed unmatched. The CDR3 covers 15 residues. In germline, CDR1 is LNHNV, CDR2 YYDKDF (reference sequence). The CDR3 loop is CATAGGEGLTAEAFF. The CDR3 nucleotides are TGTGCCACCGCAGGGGGCGAAGGGCTAACGGCTGAAGCTTTCTTT.

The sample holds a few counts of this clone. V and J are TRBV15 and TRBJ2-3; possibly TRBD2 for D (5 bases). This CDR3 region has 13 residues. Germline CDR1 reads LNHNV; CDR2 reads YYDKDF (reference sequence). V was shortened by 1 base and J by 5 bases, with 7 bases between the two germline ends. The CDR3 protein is CATSRGSGDTQYF. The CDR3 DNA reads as TGTGCCACCAGCAGAGGAAGCGGAGATACGCAGTATTTT.

The CDR3 spells CASSVAGQGVYEQYF. The CDR3, as DNA: TGTGCCAGCAGCGTAGCGGGACAGGGTGTCTACGAGCAGTACTTC. The gene calls are TRBV9 and TRBJ2-7, with TRBD1 identical over 9 bases. After removal of 0 bases from V and 3 bases from J, the junction contained 4 bases not matched to a gene. This CDR3 has 15 residues. Germline V lookup: CDR1 SGDLS, CDR2 YYNGEE.

Here the CDR3 DNA reads TGTGCCAGCAGCGTAGTTGGGACTAGCGGGACGAACACCGGGGAGCTGTTTTTT. Translated, it gives CASSVVGTSGTNTGELFF. This chain joins TRBV9 and TRBJ2-2, with TRBD2 matching 13 bases. CDR3 length: 18 residues. Per the germline V gene, CDR1 is SGDLS and CDR2 is YYNGEE. V lost 0 bases and J lost 0; bases outside the gene matches: 2.

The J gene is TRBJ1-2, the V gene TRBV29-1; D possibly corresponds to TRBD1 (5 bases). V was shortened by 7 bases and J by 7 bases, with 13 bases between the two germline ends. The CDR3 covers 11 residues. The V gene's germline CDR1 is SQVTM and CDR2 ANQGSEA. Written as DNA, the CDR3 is TGCAGCGCCGGGGGGACGGGTGGCTACACCTTC. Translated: CSAGGTGGYTF. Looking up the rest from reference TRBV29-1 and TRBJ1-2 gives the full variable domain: SAVISQKPSRDICQRGTSLTIQCQVDSQVTMMFWYRQQPGQSLTLIATANQGSEATYESGFVIDKFPISRPNLTFSTLTVSNMSPEDSSIYLCSAGGTGGYTFGSGTRLTVV.

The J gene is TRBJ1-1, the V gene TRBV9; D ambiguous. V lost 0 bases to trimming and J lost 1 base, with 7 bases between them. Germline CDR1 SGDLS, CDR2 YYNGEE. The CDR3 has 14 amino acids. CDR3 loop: CASSVEEKNTEAFF. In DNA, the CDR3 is TGTGCCAGCAGCGTAGAGGAGAAGAACACTGAAGCTTTCTTT.

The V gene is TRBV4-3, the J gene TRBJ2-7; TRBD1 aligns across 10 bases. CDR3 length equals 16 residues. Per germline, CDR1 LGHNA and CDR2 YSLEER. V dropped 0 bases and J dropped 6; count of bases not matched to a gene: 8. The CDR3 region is CASSQDAGTGVSEQYF. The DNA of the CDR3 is TGCGCCAGCAGCCAAGATGCGGGGACAGGGGTTAGCGAGCAGTACTTC.

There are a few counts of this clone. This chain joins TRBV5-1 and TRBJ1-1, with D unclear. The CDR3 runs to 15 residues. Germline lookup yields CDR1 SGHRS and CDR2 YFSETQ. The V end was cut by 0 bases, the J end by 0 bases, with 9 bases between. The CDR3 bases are TGCGCCAGCAGCTTGGAGGTCGGATTGAACACTGAAGCTTTCTTT. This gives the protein CASSLEVGLNTEAFF.

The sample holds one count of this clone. The CDR3 sequence is CASRAESSYNEQFF. In nucleotides, the CDR3 is TGTGCCAGCCGGGCGGAGAGCTCCTACAATGAGCAGTTCTTC. The chain employs TRBV6-5 and TRBJ2-1; no definite D call. In germline, CDR1 is MNHEY, CDR2 SVGAGI. V was shortened by 8 bases and J by 0 bases, with 11 bases between the two germline ends. The CDR3 consists of 14 residues.

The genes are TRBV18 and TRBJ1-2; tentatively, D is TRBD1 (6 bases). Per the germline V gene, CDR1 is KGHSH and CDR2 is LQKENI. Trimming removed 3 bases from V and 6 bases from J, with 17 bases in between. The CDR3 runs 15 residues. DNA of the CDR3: TGTGCCAGCTCACCGGAGAGGCTGACAGGACATGGCTACACCTTC. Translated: CASSPERLTGHGYTF.